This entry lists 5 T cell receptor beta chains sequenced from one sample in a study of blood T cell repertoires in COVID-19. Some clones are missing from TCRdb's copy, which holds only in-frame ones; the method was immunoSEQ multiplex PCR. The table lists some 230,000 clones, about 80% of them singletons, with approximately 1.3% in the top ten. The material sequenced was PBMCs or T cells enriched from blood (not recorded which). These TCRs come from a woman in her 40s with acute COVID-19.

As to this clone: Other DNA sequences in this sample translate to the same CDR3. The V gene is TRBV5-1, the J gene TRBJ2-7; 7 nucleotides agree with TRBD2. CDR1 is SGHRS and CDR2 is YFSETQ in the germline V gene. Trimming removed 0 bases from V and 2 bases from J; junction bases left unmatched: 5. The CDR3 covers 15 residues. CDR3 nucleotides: TGCGCCAGCAGCTTGGGTCTAGCGGATACCTACGAGCAGTACTTC. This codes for CASSLGLADTYEQYF.

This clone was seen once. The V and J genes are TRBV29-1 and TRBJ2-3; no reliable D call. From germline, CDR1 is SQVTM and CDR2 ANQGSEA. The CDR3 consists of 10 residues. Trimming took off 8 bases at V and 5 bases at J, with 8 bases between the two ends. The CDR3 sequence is CSTRLDTQYF. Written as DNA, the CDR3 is TGCAGCACTCGACTAGATACGCAGTATTTT.

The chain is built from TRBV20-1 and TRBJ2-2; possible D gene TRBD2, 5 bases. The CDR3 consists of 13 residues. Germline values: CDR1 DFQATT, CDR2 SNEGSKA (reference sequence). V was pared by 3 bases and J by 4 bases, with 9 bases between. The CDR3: CSASPGVTGELFF. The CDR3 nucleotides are TGCAGTGCTAGTCCCGGGGTCACCGGGGAGCTGTTTTTT.

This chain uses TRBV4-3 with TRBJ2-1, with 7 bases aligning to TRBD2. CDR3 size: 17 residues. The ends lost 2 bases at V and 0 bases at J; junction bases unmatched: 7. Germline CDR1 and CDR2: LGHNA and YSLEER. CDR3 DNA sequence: TGCGCCAGCAGCCAATCCCTTAGCGGGCACTCCTACAATGAGCAGTTCTTC. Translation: CASSQSLSGHSYNEQFF.

The CDR3 coding sequence is TGCAGTGCTAGTGAGCGGGGGGTTGGCACAGATACGCAGTATTTT. Protein: CSASERGVGTDTQYF. The chain joins TRBV20-1 to TRBJ2-3; 9 bases fit TRBD2. The CDR3 covers 15 residues. Germline V CDR1 and CDR2: DFQATT, SNEGSKA (reference sequence). J gave up 1 base and V 3 bases, and 5 bases lay outside the gene matches.